These 20 T cell receptor beta chains came from one sample sequenced in a study of blood T cell repertoires in COVID-19. The repertoire was sequenced with immunoSEQ multiplex PCR; TCRdb's copy has only in-frame clones and lacks some. The sample yields 140,000 or so clones, about 79% seen once. Sequenced sample: peripheral blood. The source is a woman of 80 years or more with acute or convalescent COVID-19.

Only a few counts were recorded for this clone. This sequence joins TRBV7-7 and TRBJ2-2, with 8 bases matching TRBD1. CDR1 and CDR2 from the germline V gene are SSHAT and FNYEAQ (reference sequence). With V trimmed by 0 bases and J by 3 bases, 9 bases remained unmatched. This CDR3 contains 18 residues. The CDR3 region has the DNA TGTGCCAGCAGCTTAGCTTATGGACAGGGAGTCTACACCGGGGAGCTGTTTTTT. Its protein is CASSLAYGQGVYTGELFF. The entire variable domain, with the rest obtained from reference TRBV7-7 and TRBJ2-2, is as follows: GAGVSQSPRYKVTKRGQDVTLRCDPISSHATLYWYQQALGQGPEFLTYFNYEAQPDKSGLPSDRFSAERPEGSISTLTIQRTEQRDSAMYRCASSLAYGQGVYTGELFFGEGSRLTVL.

The sample holds one count of this clone. The chain joins TRBV7-9 to TRBJ1-2; TRBD1 is a possible D gene (6 bases). The CDR3 is 14 amino acids. Between the trimmed V and J ends, which lost 5 bases and 4 bases, there was a span of 14 bases. Germline CDR1 is SEHNR and CDR2 is FQNEAQ (reference sequence). The DNA of the CDR3 is TGTGCCAGCAGCAGCGGACAGCTAGCCTATGGCTACACCTTC. This encodes CASSSGQLAYGYTF.

This clone was observed a handful of times. The V call is TRBV2, the J call TRBJ2-2, with 7 positions matching TRBD1. Trimming removed 3 bases from V and 4 bases from J; junction bases left unmatched: 5. The CDR3 spans 15 residues. CDR1 and CDR2 (germline): SNHLY, FYNNEI. The CDR3 loop reads CASSEWQGVTGELFF. The CDR3 DNA reads TGTGCCAGCAGTGAGTGGCAGGGGGTCACCGGGGAGCTGTTTTTT.

In DNA form, the CDR3 reads TGTGCCAGCAGCTTACTGGGCTTGGACTATGGCTACACCTTC. Amino acids: CASSLLGLDYGYTF. The chain couples TRBV5-4 to TRBJ1-2, with no clear D. Germline-derived CDR1 and CDR2 are SGHNT and YYREEE (reference sequence). V was clipped by 2 bases and J by 3 bases, with 11 bases between them. CDR3 length: 14 amino acids.

This clone was counted once. Written as DNA, the CDR3 is TGTGCCACCAGGGACAGTACTAACAATGAGCAGTTCTTC. Translated, it gives CATRDSTNNEQFF. V and J are TRBV24-1 and TRBJ2-1; TRBD1 is a possible D gene (6 bases). The CDR3 length is 13 residues. Trimming took off 7 bases at V and 5 bases at J, with 11 bases between the two ends. Germline-derived CDR1 and CDR2 are KGHDR and SFDVKD.

The V call is TRBV2, the J call TRBJ1-1; TRBD1 agrees at 7 bases. Trimming cost V 6 bases and J 0 bases; bases outside gene matches: 10. CDR1 is SNHLY and CDR2 is FYNNEI in the germline V gene. There are 16 residues in the CDR3. This CDR3 reads CASSVTPGQLNTEAFF. CDR3 DNA: TGTGCCAGCAGCGTTACTCCGGGACAGCTGAACACTGAAGCTTTCTTT.

This rearrangement joins TRBV21-1 to TRBJ1-1. TRBV21-1 is a pseudogene. The length of the CDR3 is 16 residues. The CDR3 sequence is CASSAWDGGLNTEAFF. CDR3 sequence (DNA): TGTGCCAGCAGCGCATGGGACGGAGGGCTGAACACTGAAGCTTTCTTT.

V and J are TRBV2 and TRBJ1-2, with 9 bases aligning to TRBD1. In germline, CDR1 is SNHLY, CDR2 FYNNEI. V was clipped by 7 bases and J by 4 bases; unmatched bases: 7. The CDR3 is made up of 14 amino acids. The CDR3 nucleotides are TGTGCCAGCACTTCCGGGACAGGGACCTATGGCTACACCTTC. Its translation: CASTSGTGTYGYTF.

The chain is built from TRBV10-1 and TRBJ1-3; no definite D call. V lost 4 bases and J lost 1, with 8 bases in between. The CDR3 sequence is 14 residues long. Per the germline V gene, CDR1 is WNHNN and CDR2 is SYGVQD (reference sequence). The CDR3 region has the DNA TGCGCCAGCAGTGGAGTGAGGTCTGGAAACACCATATATTTT. It yields the protein CASSGVRSGNTIYF.

The rearrangement uses TRBV19 and TRBJ1-5, with a weak D call TRBD1 (5 bases). The CDR3 spans 15 residues. Germline V gives CDR1 LNHDA, CDR2 SQIVND (reference sequence). The ends were cut back, 3 bases at V and 5 bases at J, with 14 bases in the middle. The CDR3 DNA sequence: TGTGCCAGTAGTATGTCGCAGGGCCTTGATCAGCCCCAGCATTTT. The encoded protein is CASSMSQGLDQPQHF.

The chain uses TRBV5-4 and TRBJ1-4; TRBD1 aligns across 7 bases. Germline V gene sequence: CDR1 SGHNT, CDR2 YYREEE (reference sequence). The CDR3 is made up of 15 amino acids. With V trimmed by 4 bases and J by 5 bases, 8 bases remained unmatched. CDR3 in amino acids: CASSERTGGNEKLFF. The CDR3 coding sequence is TGTGCCAGCAGCGAGAGGACAGGAGGGAATGAAAAACTGTTTTTT.

The chain recombines TRBV20-1 with TRBJ1-4; D is unresolved. Germline values: CDR1 DFQATT, CDR2 SNEGSKA (reference sequence). This CDR3 region has 11 residues. The ends were cut back, 4 bases at V and 8 bases at J, with 8 bases in the middle. CDR3 sequence: CSAIHGEKLFF. As DNA, the CDR3 is TGCAGTGCTATACATGGCGAAAAACTGTTTTTT.

The chain recombines TRBV18 with TRBJ2-3; 7 nucleotides match TRBD2. The CDR3 extends over 15 amino acids. J gave up 7 bases and V 3 bases, and 10 bases lay outside the gene matches. Germline assignment: CDR1 KGHSH and CDR2 LQKENI. CDR3 in DNA: TGTGCCAGCTCACCGACCACCGGCGGGGGATATACGCAGTATTTT. As protein: CASSPTTGGGYTQYF.

V is TRBV7-9 and J is TRBJ1-2, with TRBD1 matching over 7 bases. The germline gives CDR1 SEHNR, CDR2 FQNEAQ (reference sequence). The CDR3 has 15 amino acids. The J segment lost 4 bases and the V segment lost 5 bases, leaving 10 bases of the junction unmatched. The CDR3 DNA reads as TGTGCCAGCAGCCTAGAGGACAGGCCTTTCTATGGCTACACCTTC. This sequence encodes CASSLEDRPFYGYTF. The complete variable domain, with remaining parts taken from reference TRBV7-9 and TRBJ1-2, reads DTGVSQNPRHKITKRGQNVTFRCDPISEHNRLYWYRQTLGQGPEFLTYFQNEAQLEKSRLLSDRFSAERPKGSFSTLEIQRTEQGDSAMYLCASSLEDRPFYGYTFGSGTRLTVV.

The V and J genes are TRBV9 and TRBJ2-1; the match to TRBD1 covers 9 bases. This CDR3 comprises 15 residues. Germline V gene sequence: CDR1 SGDLS, CDR2 YYNGEE. Trimming removed 4 bases from V and 7 bases from J; junction bases left unmatched: 9. Here the CDR3 reads CASSLGTGLGNEQFF. Here the CDR3 DNA reads TGTGCCAGCAGCCTCGGGACAGGGTTGGGGAATGAGCAGTTCTTC.

The chain has TRBV7-8 and TRBJ1-2; weak D call: TRBD1 (5 bases). Per the germline V gene, CDR1 is SGHVS and CDR2 is FQNEAQ. The CDR3 loop spans 20 amino acids. Trimming removed 5 bases at V and 0 bases at J, with 28 bases between. CDR3 residues: CASSPQFGRRVWGANYGYTF. CDR3 nucleotide sequence: TGTGCCAGCAGCCCACAATTCGGCCGGCGAGTCTGGGGGGCTAACTATGGCTACACCTTC.

This chain joins TRBV5-1 and TRBJ2-3, with 9 nucleotides matching TRBD2. V gave up 6 bases and J gave up 2 bases; unmatched junction bases: 10. There are 16 residues in the CDR3. Germline CDR1 SGHRS, CDR2 YFSETQ. The CDR3 DNA sequence: TGCGCCAGCACCCGGATTAGCGGGGGCCCCACAGATACGCAGTATTTT. Amino acids: CASTRISGGPTDTQYF.

This clone was found once. This rearrangement joins TRBV10-3 to TRBJ1-2, with D possibly being TRBD1 (6 bases). This CDR3 has 15 residues. Trimming removed 3 bases from V and 1 base from J, with 12 bases in between. The germline V gene encodes CDR1 ENHRY and CDR2 SYGVKD. CDR3 sequence (DNA): TGTGCCATCAGTGACCGGGGGGCAGGTAACTATGGCTACACCTTC. Protein product: CAISDRGAGNYGYTF.

The chain combines TRBV20-1 with TRBJ1-1; possible D gene TRBD1, 5 bases. The CDR3 is 13 amino acids. Trimming removed 3 bases at V and 5 bases at J, with 13 bases between. The germline gives CDR1 DFQATT, CDR2 SNEGSKA (reference sequence). CDR3: CSASGRARTEAFF. CDR3 DNA sequence: TGCAGTGCTAGTGGCAGGGCTCGAACTGAAGCTTTCTTT.

The V and J genes are TRBV5-1 and TRBJ1-1; D may be TRBD1 (6 bases). This CDR3 contains 16 residues. Germline V gene sequence: CDR1 SGHRS, CDR2 YFSETQ. V lost 0 bases, J lost 4 bases, and 16 bases lay in between. CDR3 nucleotide sequence: TGCGCCAGCAGCTTGGTGGTCGGTACAGGGAGCACTGAAGCTTTCTTT. It translates to CASSLVVGTGSTEAFF.